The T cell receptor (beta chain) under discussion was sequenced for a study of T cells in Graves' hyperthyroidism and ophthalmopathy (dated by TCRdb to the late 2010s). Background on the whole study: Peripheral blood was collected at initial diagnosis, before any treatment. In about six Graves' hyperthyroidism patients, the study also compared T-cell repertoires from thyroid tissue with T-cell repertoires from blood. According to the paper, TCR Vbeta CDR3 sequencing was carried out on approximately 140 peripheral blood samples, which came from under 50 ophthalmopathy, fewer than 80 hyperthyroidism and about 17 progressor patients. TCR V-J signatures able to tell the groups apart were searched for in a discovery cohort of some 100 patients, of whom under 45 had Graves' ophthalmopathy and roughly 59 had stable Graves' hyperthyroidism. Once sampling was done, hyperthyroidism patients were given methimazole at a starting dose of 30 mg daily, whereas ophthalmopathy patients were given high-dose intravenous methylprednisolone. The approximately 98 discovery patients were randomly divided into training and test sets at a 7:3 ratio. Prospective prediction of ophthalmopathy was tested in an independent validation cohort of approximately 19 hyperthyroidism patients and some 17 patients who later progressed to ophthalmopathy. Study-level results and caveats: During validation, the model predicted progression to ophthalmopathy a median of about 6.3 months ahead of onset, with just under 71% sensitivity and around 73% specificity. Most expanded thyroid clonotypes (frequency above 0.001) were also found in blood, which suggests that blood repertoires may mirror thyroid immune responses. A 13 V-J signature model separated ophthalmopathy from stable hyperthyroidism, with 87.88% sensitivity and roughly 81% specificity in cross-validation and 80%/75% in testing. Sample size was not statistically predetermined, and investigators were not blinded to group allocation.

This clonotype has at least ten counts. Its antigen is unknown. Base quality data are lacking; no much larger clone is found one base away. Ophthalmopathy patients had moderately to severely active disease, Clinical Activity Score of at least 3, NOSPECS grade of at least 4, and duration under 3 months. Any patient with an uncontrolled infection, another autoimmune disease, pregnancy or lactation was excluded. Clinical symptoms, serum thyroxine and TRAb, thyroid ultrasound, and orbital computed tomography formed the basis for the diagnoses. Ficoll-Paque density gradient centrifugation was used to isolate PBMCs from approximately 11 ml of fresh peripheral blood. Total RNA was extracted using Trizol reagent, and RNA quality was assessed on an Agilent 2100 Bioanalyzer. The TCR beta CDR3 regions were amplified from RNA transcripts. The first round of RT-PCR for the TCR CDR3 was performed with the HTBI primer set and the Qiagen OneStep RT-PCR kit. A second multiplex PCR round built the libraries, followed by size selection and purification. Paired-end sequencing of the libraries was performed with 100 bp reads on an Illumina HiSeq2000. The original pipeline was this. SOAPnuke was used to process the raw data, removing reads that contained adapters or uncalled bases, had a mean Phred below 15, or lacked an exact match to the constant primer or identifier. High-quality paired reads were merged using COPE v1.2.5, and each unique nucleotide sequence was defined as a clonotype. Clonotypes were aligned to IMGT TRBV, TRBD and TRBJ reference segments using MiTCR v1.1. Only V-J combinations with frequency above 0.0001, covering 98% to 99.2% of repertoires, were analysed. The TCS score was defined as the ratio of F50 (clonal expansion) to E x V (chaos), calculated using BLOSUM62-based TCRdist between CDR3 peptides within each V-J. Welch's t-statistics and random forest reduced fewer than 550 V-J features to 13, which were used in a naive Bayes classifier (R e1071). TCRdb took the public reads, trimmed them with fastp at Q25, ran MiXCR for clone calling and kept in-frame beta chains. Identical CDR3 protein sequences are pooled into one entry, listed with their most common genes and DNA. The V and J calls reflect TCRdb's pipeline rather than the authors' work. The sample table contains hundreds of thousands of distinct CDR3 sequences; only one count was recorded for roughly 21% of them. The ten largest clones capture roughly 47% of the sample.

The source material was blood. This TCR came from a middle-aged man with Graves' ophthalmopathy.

The bases are TGTGCCAGCAGCCCTTATAACAATGAGCAGTTCTTC. Its coded protein is CASSPYNNEQFF. The sequence joins TRBV7-2 to TRBJ2-1; the D gene cannot be resolved reliably. The CDR3 runs 12 residues from the cysteine to the phenylalanine. Only CDR3 DNA is held: 36 bases, read in frame from base 1. The germline V gene yields SGHTA for CDR1 and FQGNSA for CDR2. Between the V and J ends, shortened by 5 bases and 5 bases respectively, the junction contains 7 bases.